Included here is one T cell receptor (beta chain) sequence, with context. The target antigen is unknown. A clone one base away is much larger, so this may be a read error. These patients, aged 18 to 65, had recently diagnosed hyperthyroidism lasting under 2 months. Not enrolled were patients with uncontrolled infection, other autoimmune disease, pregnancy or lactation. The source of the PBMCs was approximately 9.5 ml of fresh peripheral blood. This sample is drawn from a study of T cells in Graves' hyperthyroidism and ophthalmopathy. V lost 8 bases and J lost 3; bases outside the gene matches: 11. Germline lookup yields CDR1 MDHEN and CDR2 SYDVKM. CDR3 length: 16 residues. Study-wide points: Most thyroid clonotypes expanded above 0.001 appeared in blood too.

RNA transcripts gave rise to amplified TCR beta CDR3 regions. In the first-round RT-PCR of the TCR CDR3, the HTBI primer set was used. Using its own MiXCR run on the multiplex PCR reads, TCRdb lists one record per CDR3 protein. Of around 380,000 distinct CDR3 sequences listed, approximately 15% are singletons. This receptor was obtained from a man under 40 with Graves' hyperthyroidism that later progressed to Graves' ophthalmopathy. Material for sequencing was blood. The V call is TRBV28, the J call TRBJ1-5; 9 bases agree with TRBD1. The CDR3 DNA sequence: TGTGCCAGCGGACGAGCCGGACAGGGGATCAATCAGCCCCAGCATTTT. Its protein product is CASGRAGQGINQPQHF.